This entry lists 18 T cell receptor beta chains sequenced from one sample in a study of tumor-infiltrating lymphocytes in primary liver carcinoma. The investigators made TCR beta cDNA from 500 ng total RNA, using a constant-region primer. Library construction for TCR beta comprised three nested multiplex PCR rounds performed with slightly modified ARM-PCR. TRBV1-TRBV30 forward and Cbeta reverse primers drove the first two approximately 10-cycle rounds. MiXCR, run by TCRdb on the multiplex PCR reads, gives a single entry per CDR3 protein. The top ten hold about 8% of the sample, which has 100,000 to 150,000 distinct CDR3 sequences, 64% seen once. Investigators took RNA and DNA out together from 20-30 mg of unsorted bulk tissue. Sample: liver tumor tissue from sampling region 3. The subset is: tumor region T3, left-lateral pole. These receptors were collected from a woman aged 55-75 years with primary liver carcinoma and hepatitis B virus infection.

J is TRBJ2-7 and V is TRBV5-1; D gene uncertain. Germline CDR1 SGHRS, CDR2 YFSETQ. The CDR3 extends over 13 amino acids. Trimming removed 0 bases from V and 3 bases from J, with 7 bases in between. The CDR3 region has the DNA TGCGCCAGCAGCTTGGTGGCAGACTACGAGCAGTACTTC. It translates to CASSLVADYEQYF.

The chain links TRBV11-2 to TRBJ2-3; D is undetermined. Trimming pared 6 bases from V and 1 base from J, leaving 14 bases between. CDR3 length equals 15 residues. Germline values: CDR1 SGHAT, CDR2 FQNNGV. CDR3 coding DNA: TGTGCCAGCAGTTCTCGAGACACCCGCACAGATACGCAGTATTTT. As protein: CASSSRDTRTDTQYF.

This clonotype was counted between two and nine times. This rearrangement joins TRBV18 to TRBJ1-2; D may be TRBD1 (5 bases). CDR3 size: 14 residues. Germline CDR1 is KGHSH and CDR2 is LQKENI. Trimming took off 6 bases at V and 5 bases at J, with 16 bases between the two ends. As DNA, the CDR3 is TGTGCCAGCTCCAGCGGGACCCGAGGTTATGGCTACACCTTC. Amino acid sequence: CASSSGTRGYGYTF.

A few counts support this clonotype. This may be a read error, as it is one base from a much larger clone. The CDR3 reads CTSRGSGVYNEQFF. DNA for the CDR3: TGTACCAGCAGAGGTAGCGGAGTCTACAATGAGCAGTTCTTC. The chain employs TRBV12-3 or TRBV12-4 and TRBJ2-1, with D tentatively TRBD2 (6 bases). The CDR3 sequence is 14 residues long.

There are a few counts of this clonotype. This could be a read error, since a much larger clone is one nucleotide away. The chain carries TRBV6-1 and TRBJ2-4; 10 nucleotides align to TRBD1. Germline values: CDR1 MNHNS, CDR2 SASEGT. The CDR3 length is 17 residues. Trimming cost V 3 bases and J 6 bases; bases outside gene matches: 11. The CDR3, as DNA: TGTGCCAGCAGTGAGCCCGGGACAGGGGATTTGCGAAACATTCAGTACTTC. Translated: CASSEPGTGDLRNIQYF.

With respect to this clonotype: The junction departs from the called germline gene at one end, perhaps through a read error. This rearrangement joins TRBV29-1 to TRBJ2-4, with a weak D call TRBD2 (6 bases). Germline CDR1 SQVTM, CDR2 ANQGSEA. The CDR3 is made up of 12 amino acids. As DNA, the CDR3 is TGCTGCGTCGGAATCGGGGGATACATTCAGTACTTC. This codes for CCVGIGGYIQYF. Supplemented by reference TRBV29-1 and TRBJ2-4, the full variable domain reads SAVISQKPSRDICQRGTSLTIQCQVDSQVTMMFWYRQQPGQSLTLIATANQGSEATYESGFVIDKFPISRPNLTFSTLTVSNMSPEDSSIYLCCVGIGGYIQYFGAGTRLSVL.

The V call is TRBV4-1, the J call TRBJ1-2; D perhaps matches TRBD1 (5 bases). This CDR3 has 14 residues. V lost 3 bases and J lost 7, with 15 bases in between. CDR1 and CDR2 (germline): MGHRA, YSYEKL. This CDR3 is CASSQDQGSRGYTF. The CDR3 DNA sequence: TGCGCCAGCAGCCAGGATCAGGGATCGCGTGGCTACACCTTC.

Comments on this clonotype: A much larger clonotype is one base distant, so this may be a read error. The J gene is TRBJ1-6, the V gene TRBV30; no definite D call. Germline CDR1 GTSNPN, CDR2 SVGIG (reference sequence). The CDR3 sequence is 13 residues long. Trimming left V 3 bases short and J 8 bases short, with 11 bases between. As DNA, the CDR3 is TGTGCCTGGAGGGAACGGGTTGATTCACCCCTCCACTTT. It yields the protein CAWRERVDSPLHF.

Turning to this clonotype: Here the CDR3 omits its conserved ending phenylalanine or tryptophan, so a read error is the likely source. The rearrangement uses TRBV11-2 and TRBJ2-1; D gene unclear. Per the germline V gene, CDR1 is SGHAT and CDR2 is FQNNGV. The CDR3 loop spans 14 amino acids. The CDR3 DNA reads TGTGCCAGTAGCTTATGGGGATCCTACAGTGAGCAGTTCCTC. Its translation is CASSLWGSYSEQFL.

With respect to this clonotype: With a much larger clone just one base away, this may be a read error. The V gene is TRBV12-3 or TRBV12-4, the J gene TRBJ2-1; D not resolved. The CDR3 consists of 15 residues. V gave up 1 base and J gave up 0 bases, with 7 bases separating them. CDR3 nucleotides: TGTGCCAGCAGTTTAGTGGGCAGCTCCTACAATGAGCAGTTCTTC. This sequence encodes CASSLVGSSYNEQFF.

Note on this clonotype: The junction and the germline gene differ at one end; a read error may be behind it. The rearrangement uses TRBV11-2 and TRBJ2-5, with a tentative D call TRBD2 (6 bases). The germline V gene encodes CDR1 SGHAT and CDR2 FQNNGV. The CDR3 totals 15 residues. CDR3 region: CASSMGSPGAGTKYF. In DNA, the CDR3 is TGTGCCAGCAGCATGGGTTCCCCGGGCGCGGGGACCAAGTACTTC.

In regard to this clonotype: This may come from a read error, since a much larger clone is one base off. The V and J genes are TRBV14 and TRBJ1-2; D is unresolved. Trimming took off 1 base at V and 6 bases at J, with 12 bases between the two ends. Germline assignment: CDR1 SGHDN and CDR2 FVKESK. CDR3 length: 14 amino acids. The CDR3 sequence: CASSQGCPGDGYTF. The CDR3 region has the DNA TGTGCCAGCAGCCAAGGTTGTCCGGGAGATGGCTACACCTTC. Complete variable domain (other parts from reference TRBV14 and TRBJ1-2): EAGVTQFPSHSVIEKGQTVTLRCDPISGHDNLYWYRRVMGKEIKFLLHFVKESKQDESGMPNNRFLAERTGGTYSTLKVQPAELEDSGVYFCASSQGCPGDGYTFGSGTRLTVV.

In the case of this clonotype: Germline and junction disagree at one end, which may indicate a read error. The chain recombines TRBV12-3 or TRBV12-4 with TRBJ2-1, with 7 positions matching TRBD1. This CDR3 has 20 residues. This CDR3 is CASSSYRGVGSTSSYNEQSF. CDR3 in DNA: TGCGCCAGCAGTTCGTACAGGGGAGTGGGATCCACAAGCTCCTACAATGAGCAGTCCTTC.

This clonotype was recorded only once. A junction boundary mismatches the germline segment, possibly from a read error. This sequence joins TRBV11-2 and TRBJ2-7, with 7 bases fitting TRBD1. This CDR3 has 14 residues. CDR1 and CDR2 from the germline V gene are SGHAT and FQNNGV. This CDR3 reads CANSLGQSYYEQYF. CDR3 sequence (DNA): TGTGCCAACAGCTTGGGACAGTCCTACTACGAGCAATACTTC.

V usage is TRBV11-2 and J usage is TRBJ2-1; unclear D gene. CDR3 length equals 14 residues. Germline CDR1 SGHAT, CDR2 FQNNGV. Trimming stripped 1 base from V and 6 bases from J, with 10 bases between. CDR3: CASSLGGRSNEQFF. CDR3 coding DNA: TGTGCCAGCAGCTTAGGTGGTCGAAGCAATGAGCAGTTCTTC.

The V call is TRBV5-1, the J call TRBJ2-3; D not resolved. The CDR3 contains 20 residues. Trimming cost V 0 bases and J 0 bases, with 23 bases left between them. CDR1 is SGHRS, CDR2 YFSETQ, per germline. The CDR3 is CASSLELSAVLTFSTDTQYF. In nucleotides, the CDR3 is TGCGCCAGCAGCTTGGAGCTGAGCGCCGTCTTAACCTTTAGCACAGATACGCAGTATTTT.

Concerning this clonotype itself: Given a much more abundant clone one base away, this may be a read error. Given the absence of the conserved phenylalanine or tryptophan at the CDR3 end, a read error is likely. V is TRBV14 and J is TRBJ2-5, with D hard to call. From germline, CDR1 is SGHDN and CDR2 FVKESK. The V gene lost 0 bases and the J gene lost 5 bases, with 7 bases spanning the gap. This CDR3 contains 13 residues. In DNA, the CDR3 is TGTGCCAGCAGCCAAGACGTTTTGGAGACCCAGTACCTC. Its protein is CASSQDVLETQYL.

This clonotype was seen only once. The genes are TRBV12-3 or TRBV12-4 and TRBJ2-5; TRBD2 aligns across 7 bases. Germline trimming cut 6 bases from V and 10 bases from J; bases unmatched to any gene: 23. The CDR3 covers 17 residues. CDR3 amino acids: CASRRLVGGPTVDDQYF. For the CDR3, the DNA is TGTGCCAGCAGAAGACTAGTGGGAGGGCCAACAGTAGATGACCAGTACTTC.